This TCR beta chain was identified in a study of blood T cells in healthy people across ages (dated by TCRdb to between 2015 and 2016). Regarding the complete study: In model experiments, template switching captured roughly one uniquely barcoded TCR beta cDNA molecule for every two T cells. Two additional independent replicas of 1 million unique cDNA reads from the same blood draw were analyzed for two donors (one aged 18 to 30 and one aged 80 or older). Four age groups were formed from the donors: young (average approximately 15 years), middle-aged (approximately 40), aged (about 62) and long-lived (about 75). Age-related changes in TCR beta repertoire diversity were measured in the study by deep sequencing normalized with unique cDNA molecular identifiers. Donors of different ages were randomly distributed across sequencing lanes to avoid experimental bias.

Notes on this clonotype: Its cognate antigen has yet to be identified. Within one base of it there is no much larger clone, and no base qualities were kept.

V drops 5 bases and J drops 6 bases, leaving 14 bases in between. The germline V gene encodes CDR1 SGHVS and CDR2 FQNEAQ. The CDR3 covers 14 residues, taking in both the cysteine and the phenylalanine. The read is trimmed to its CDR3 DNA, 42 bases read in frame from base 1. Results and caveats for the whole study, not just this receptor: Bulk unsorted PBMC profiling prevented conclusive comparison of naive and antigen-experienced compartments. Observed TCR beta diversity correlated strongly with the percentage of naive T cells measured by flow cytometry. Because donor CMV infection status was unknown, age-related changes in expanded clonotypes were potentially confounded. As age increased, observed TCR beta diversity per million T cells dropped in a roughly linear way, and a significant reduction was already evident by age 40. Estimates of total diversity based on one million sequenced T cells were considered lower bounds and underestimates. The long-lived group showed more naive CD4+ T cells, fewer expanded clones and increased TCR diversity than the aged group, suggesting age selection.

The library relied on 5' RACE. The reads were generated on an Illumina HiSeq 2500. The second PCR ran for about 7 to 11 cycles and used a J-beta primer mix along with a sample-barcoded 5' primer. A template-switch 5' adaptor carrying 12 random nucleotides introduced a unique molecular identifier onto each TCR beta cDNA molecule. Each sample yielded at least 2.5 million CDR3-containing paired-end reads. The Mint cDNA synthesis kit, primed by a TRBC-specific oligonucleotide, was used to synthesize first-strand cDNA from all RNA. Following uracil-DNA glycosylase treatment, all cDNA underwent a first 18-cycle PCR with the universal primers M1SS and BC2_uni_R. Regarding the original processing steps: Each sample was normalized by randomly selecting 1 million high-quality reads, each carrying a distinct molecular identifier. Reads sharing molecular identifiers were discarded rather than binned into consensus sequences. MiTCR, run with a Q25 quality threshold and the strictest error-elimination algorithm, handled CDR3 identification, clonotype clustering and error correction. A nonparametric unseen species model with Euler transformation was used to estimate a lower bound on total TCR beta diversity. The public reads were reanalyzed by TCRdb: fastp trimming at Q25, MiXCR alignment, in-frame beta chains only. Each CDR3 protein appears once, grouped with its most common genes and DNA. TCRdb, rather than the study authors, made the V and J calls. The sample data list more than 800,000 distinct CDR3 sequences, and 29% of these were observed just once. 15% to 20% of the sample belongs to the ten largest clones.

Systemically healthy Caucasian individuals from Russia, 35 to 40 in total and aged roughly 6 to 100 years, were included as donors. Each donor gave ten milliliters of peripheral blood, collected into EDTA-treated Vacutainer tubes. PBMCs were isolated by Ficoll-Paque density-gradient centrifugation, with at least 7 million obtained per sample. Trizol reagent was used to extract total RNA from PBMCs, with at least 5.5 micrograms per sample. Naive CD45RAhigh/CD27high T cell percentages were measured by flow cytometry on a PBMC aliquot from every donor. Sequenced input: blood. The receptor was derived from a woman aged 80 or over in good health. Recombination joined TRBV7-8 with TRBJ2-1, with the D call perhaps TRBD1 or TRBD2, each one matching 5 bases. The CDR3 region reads CASSPRSRGNEQFF. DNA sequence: TGTGCCAGCAGCCCGAGGTCGAGGGGCAATGAGCAGTTCTTC. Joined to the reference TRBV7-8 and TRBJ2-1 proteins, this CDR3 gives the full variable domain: GAGVSQSPRYKVAKRGQDVALRCDPISGHVSLFWYQQALGQGPEFLTYFQNEAQLDKSGLPSDRFFAERPEGSVSTLKIQRTQQEDSAVYLCASSPRSRGNEQFFGPGTRLTVL.